A selection of T cell receptor beta chains follows, all from one sample in a study of tumor-infiltrating lymphocytes in primary liver carcinoma. TCRdb fed the multiplex PCR reads into MiXCR, producing one record per CDR3 protein. The sample records approximately 110,000 distinct CDR3 sequences, approximately 78% being singletons. Material: liver tumor tissue from sampling region 3. These receptors came from a man between 40 and 49 years old with primary liver carcinoma and hepatitis B virus infection. Both conserved end residues are part of each CDR3. A D gene is named only where the DNA matches it firmly. Rows give clone size only sometimes, using once, few, many, or a class for an expanded clone.

D	J	size	V	CDR3	DNA
.	TRBJ1-2	once	TRBV5-1	CASIFVVGAEYGYTF	TGCGCCAGCATCTTTGTGGTAGGGGCAGAATATGGTTACACCTTC
.	TRBJ2-6	.	TRBV6-5	CASSYIGAGANVQTF	TGTGCCAGCAGTTACATAGGGGCTGGGGCCAACGTCCAGACTTTC
TRBD1	TRBJ2-2	.	TRBV6-6	CASNYSGQGVGAGELFF	TGTGCCAGCAATTACTCGGGACAGGGGGTGGGGGCCGGAGAGCTGTTTTTT
TRBD1	TRBJ2-1	.	TRBV5-6	CTSSVGTVRVEQFF	TGCACCAGCAGCGTAGGGACAGTCCGGGTTGAGCAGTTCTTC
.	TRBJ2-7	.	TRBV30	CDWSGGKAYEQYF	TGTGACTGGAGTGGAGGCAAGGCCTACGAGCAGTACTTC
.	TRBJ2-1	.	TRBV6-1	CASIPPYNEQFF	TGTGCCAGCATTCCGCCCTACAATGAGCAGTTCTTT
.	TRBJ2-5	.	TRBV4-2	CASSQVGLPSETQYF	TGCGCCAGCAGCCAGGTGGGACTGCCGTCTGAGACCCAGTACTTC
.	TRBJ2-1	many	TRBV6-2/TRBV6-3	CASSNRNNRENEQFF	TGTGCCAGCAGTAACAGGAACAACAGGGAAAATGAGCAGTTCTTC
TRBD2	TRBJ2-2	.	TRBV9	CANSGLAGGTGELFF	TGTGCCAACAGCGGACTAGCGGGAGGGACCGGGGAGCTGTTTTTT
TRBD1	TRBJ2-4	.	TRBV24-1	CAASDSTGGVNIQYF	TGTGCCGCCAGTGATTCGACAGGGGGGGTAAACATTCAGTACTTC
.	TRBJ1-1	.	TRBV10-3	CAISDTFTEAFF	TGTGCCATCAGTGACACGTTCACTGAAGCTTTCTTT
.	TRBJ2-5	.	TRBV5-6	CVSSFDETQYF	TGTGTCAGCAGCTTTGATGAGACCCAGTATTTC
.	TRBJ2-3	once	TRBV6-1	CANIHTDTQYF	TGCGCCAACATCCACACAGATACGCAGTATTTT
TRBD1	TRBJ2-7	.	TRBV6-1	CVSSETGVSSYEQYF	TGTGTCAGCAGTGAAACAGGGGTCAGTTCATACGAGCAGTACTTC
.	TRBJ2-3	.	TRBV20-1	CSGGRRVGSTDTQYF	TGCAGTGGGGGGAGGAGGGTGGGATCCACAGATACGCAGTATTTT
.	TRBJ2-4	.	TRBV6-1	CASSDAGITKNIQYF	TGTGCTAGCAGTGACGCGGGGATAACCAAAAACATTCAGTACTTC
.	TRBJ1-5	.	TRBV12-3/TRBV12-4	CGSRPGTASNQPRHF	TGTGGCAGCAGGCCGGGGACCGCTAGCAATCAGCCTCGGCATTTT
TRBD2	TRBJ2-5	.	TRBV7-8	CASSRSGMEAQYF	TGTGCCAGCAGCCGAAGCGGGATGGAGGCCCAGTACTTC
.	TRBJ1-5	.	TRBV10-3	CVIRERGSNQPQHF	TGTGTCATCAGAGAGCGGGGATCGAATCAGCCCCAGCATTTT
TRBD1	TRBJ1-3	.	TRBV29-1	CSVGWGTVMHTIYF	TGCAGCGTTGGGTGGGGGACAGTGATGCACACCATATATTTT
.	TRBJ2-2	.	TRBV6-6	CASTTRGANTGGLFF	TGTGCCAGCACTACAAGGGGGGCGAACACCGGGGGGCTTTTTTTT
.	TRBJ2-7	once	TRBV12-3/TRBV12-4	CASNNRRNEQYF	TGTGCCAGCAATAACCGTCGCAATGAGCAGTACTTC
.	TRBJ1-5	.	TRBV6-6	CASRNAGTWSNKPQHF	TGTGCCAGCAGAAATGCAGGGACTTGGAGCAATAAGCCCCAGCATTTT